One sample yielded the 5 T cell receptor beta chains listed below, sequenced in a study of blood T cell repertoires in COVID-19 (dated by TCRdb to between 2020 and 2021). Library method: the immunoSEQ multiplex PCR assay. Here the immuneACCESS table is served through TCRdb, limited to in-frame sequences with V and J called. Missing clones are a known gap in these copies; in checked studies unresolved V genes cover under half, and the rest lacks a known reason. This sample is represented by 140,000 or so clones; 65% to 80% of them were singletons. The ten largest make up roughly 4.2% of the sample. The sequencing input was peripheral blood. These receptors all come from a man aged 55 to 70 with acute or convalescent COVID-19.

The chain has TRBV18 and TRBJ1-4; the D gene is possibly TRBD1 (5 bases). The CDR3 runs to 14 residues. V was pared by 5 bases and J by 6 bases, with 13 bases between. Germline V gives CDR1 KGHSH, CDR2 LQKENI. The CDR3 DNA follows: TGTGCCAGCTCATTTCAGGGAGGCGATGAAAAACTGTTTTTT. Amino acid sequence: CASSFQGGDEKLFF.

V gene TRBV28 combines with J gene TRBJ2-7; 13 nucleotides line up with TRBD2. The CDR3 length is 17 residues. V trimming: 10 bases; J trimming: 0 bases; junction bases outside the gene matches: 12. CDR1 and CDR2 from the germline V gene are MDHEN and SYDVKM. The CDR3: CAILGWTSGSSSYEQYF. The CDR3 DNA reads as TGTGCCATCCTCGGGTGGACTAGCGGGAGCAGCTCCTACGAGCAGTACTTC.

This rearrangement joins TRBV2 to TRBJ2-2; D unresolved. Looked up from germline, CDR1 is SNHLY and CDR2 is FYNNEI. CDR3 length: 18 amino acids. Deletions cut 7 bases from V and 1 base from J, with 22 bases between. For the CDR3, the DNA is TGTGCCAGCATTCATCTGACATCCACCCTAAAGAACACCGGGGAGCTGTTTTTT. Protein product: CASIHLTSTLKNTGELFF.

The chain couples TRBV7-3 to TRBJ2-1, with 8 bases fitting TRBD2. The J segment lost 7 bases and the V segment lost 5 bases, leaving 10 bases of the junction unmatched. This CDR3 region has 15 residues. Germline assignment: CDR1 SGHTA and CDR2 FQGTGA. Here the CDR3 reads CASSRRRSGANEQFF. The CDR3 DNA reads TGTGCCAGCAGCCGGCGCCGTAGCGGGGCGAATGAGCAGTTCTTC.

DNA of the CDR3: TGTGCCAGCAGCCCCCGGGTTTCCTACGAGCAGTACTTC. The encoded protein is CASSPRVSYEQYF. The gene calls are TRBV25-1 and TRBJ2-7; the D is unclear. Trimming cost V 6 bases and J 1 base, with 10 bases left between them. Germline CDR1 is MGHDK and CDR2 is SYGVNS. CDR3 size: 13 residues.